These T cell receptor beta chains were read from a single sample in a study of identical twins. TCRdb re-called the 5' RACE reads with MiXCR, one entry per CDR3 protein. Of a few hundred thousand distinct CDR3 sequences listed, about 18% are singletons. The material sequenced was naive T cells sorted from blood. The receptors here all came from a man aged 45-65 years in good health. The CDR3 runs from the conserved cysteine through the conserved F or W. The order of the fields is clone size, V gene, D gene, J gene, CDR3 protein, CDR3 DNA. D genes are given only for firm matches. The listing skips clone size in some rows; elsewhere it reads once, few, many or a size class.

>many|TRBV20-1|.|TRBJ1-1
CSARRGRTEAFF
TGCAGTGCTAGACGGGGTCGCACTGAAGCTTTCTTT
>many|TRBV20-1|.|TRBJ1-6
CSARIAAGQKVLHF
TGCAGTGCTAGAATAGCGGCCGGCCAGAAGGTCCTCCACTTT
>few|TRBV10-3|TRBD2|TRBJ2-3
CASALAGGDADTQYF
TGTGCCAGCGCGCTAGCGGGAGGGGACGCAGATACGCAGTATTTT
>few|TRBV5-1|TRBD1|TRBJ2-5
CARGQGGTNQETQYF
TGCGCCAGGGGACAGGGAGGCACAAACCAAGAGACCCAGTACTTC
>.|TRBV20-1|.|TRBJ2-7
CSAVRTYEQYF
TGCAGTGCTGTCCGAACCTACGAGCAGTACTTC
>.|TRBV7-9|TRBD1|TRBJ2-5
CASSPMTGGQETQYF
TGTGCCAGCAGCCCGATGACAGGGGGCCAGGAGACCCAGTACTTC
>.|TRBV9|TRBD1|TRBJ2-5
CASSAQGQSSTQYF
TGTGCCAGTAGCGCCCAGGGACAGAGCTCGACCCAGTACTTC
>.|TRBV7-2|.|TRBJ1-1
CASSLGWGPANEAFF
TGTGCCAGCAGCTTAGGCTGGGGACCGGCTAATGAAGCTTTCTTT
>.|TRBV7-9|.|TRBJ2-7
CASSLGAQTYEQYF
TGTGCCAGCAGCTTAGGTGCGCAGACCTACGAGCAGTACTTC
>.|TRBV7-7|.|TRBJ2-7
CASSSSGEHEQYF
TGTGCTAGCAGCTCCTCCGGGGAGCACGAGCAGTACTTC
>.|TRBV7-9|TRBD1|TRBJ2-7
CASSMTRDRGLGQYF
TGTGCCAGCAGCATGACCCGGGACAGGGGCCTTGGGCAGTACTTC
>many|TRBV29-1|TRBD2|TRBJ2-1
CSVLKSGRGYNEQFF
TGCAGCGTTCTCAAGAGCGGGAGAGGGTACAATGAGCAGTTCTTC
>.|TRBV2|TRBD2|TRBJ2-7
CASSVSSGRGEQYF
TGTGCCAGCAGTGTCTCTAGCGGGAGAGGGGAGCAGTACTTC
>many|TRBV6-2/TRBV6-3|.|TRBJ2-1
CASSYYVNEQFF
TGTGCCAGCAGTTACTATGTAAATGAGCAGTTCTTC
>few|TRBV6-1|TRBD1|TRBJ2-7
CASRPGQGAEEQYF
TGTGCCAGCAGACCGGGACAGGGGGCGGAAGAGCAGTACTTC
>.|TRBV12-3/TRBV12-4|.|TRBJ2-1
CASSFGSGVTYNEQFF
TGTGCCAGCAGTTTTGGGTCGGGAGTCACCTACAATGAGCAGTTCTTC
>few|TRBV10-3|TRBD1|TRBJ1-5
CAIGWDRGGNQPQHF
TGTGCCATCGGATGGGACAGGGGCGGCAATCAGCCCCAGCATTTT
>.|TRBV20-1|TRBD2|TRBJ2-1
CSALPSGGSYNEQFF
TGCAGTGCTCTACCTAGCGGGGGCTCCTACAATGAGCAGTTCTTC
>.|TRBV15|.|TRBJ2-1
CATSSTGSSYNEQFF
TGTGCCACCAGCAGTACAGGGAGCTCCTACAATGAGCAGTTCTTC
>few|TRBV5-1|TRBD1|TRBJ2-3
CASSFGTATDTQYF
TGCGCCAGCAGCTTCGGGACAGCCACAGATACGCAGTATTTT
>many|TRBV6-2/TRBV6-3|.|TRBJ2-6
CASSYRRKTHSSSGANVLTF
TGTGCCAGCAGTTACCGAAGGAAGACTCACTCAAGCTCTGGGGCCAACGTCCTGACTTTC
>many|TRBV20-1|TRBD1|TRBJ1-5
CSASPGQGPRPGNQPQHF
TGCAGTGCCTCGCCGGGACAGGGGCCTCGTCCCGGCAATCAGCCCCAGCATTTT
>.|TRBV4-3|.|TRBJ2-3
CASSQDRASSTDTQYF
TGCGCCAGCAGCCAAGATAGGGCTAGCAGCACAGATACGCAGTATTTT
>many|TRBV29-1|TRBD2|TRBJ2-1
CSVEWPTSGRWNEQFF
TGCAGCGTTGAATGGCCCACTAGCGGGAGATGGAATGAGCAGTTCTTC
>once|TRBV7-2|TRBD2|TRBJ2-1
CASSSRSSGANEQFF
TGTGCCAGCAGCTCCCGTAGTAGCGGGGCTAATGAGCAGTTCTTC
>few|TRBV27|.|TRBJ2-7
CASTPLGRQSPYEQYF
TGTGCCAGCACGCCCTTAGGGAGACAGTCTCCCTACGAGCAGTACTTC
>.|TRBV6-5|.|TRBJ1-4
CASSYRFNWRNEKLFF
TGTGCCAGCAGTTACAGATTTAACTGGAGGAATGAAAAACTGTTTTTT
>.|TRBV28|.|TRBJ2-3
CASTDAGLLGGDTQYF
TGTGCCAGCACCGACGCGGGACTTCTAGGGGGAGATACGCAGTATTTT
>.|TRBV20-1|.|TRBJ1-2
CSAREGGSGYTF
TGCAGTGCTAGAGAGGGGGGCTCTGGCTACACCTTC
>many|TRBV12-3/TRBV12-4|.|TRBJ2-5
CASSSVRTLQETQYF
TGTGCCAGCAGTTCCGTCAGAACCCTTCAAGAGACCCAGTACTTC
>many|TRBV20-1|.|TRBJ2-1
CSAHLSVYNEQFF
TGCAGTGCTCACCTAAGTGTATACAATGAGCAGTTCTTC
>few|TRBV18|.|TRBJ2-7
CASSPRGLYEQYF
TGTGCCAGCTCACCCCGGGGTCTCTACGAGCAGTACTTC
>few|TRBV4-1|TRBD1|TRBJ2-7
CASSQGTGEYYEQYF
TGCGCCAGCAGCCAGGGGACAGGGGAATACTACGAGCAGTACTTC
>.|TRBV6-2/TRBV6-3|.|TRBJ2-3
CASSSDDSSTDTQYF
TGTGCCAGCAGTTCCGATGATTCTAGCACAGATACGCAGTATTTT
>few|TRBV7-6|.|TRBJ2-5
CASSLVWAGGAKTQYF
TGTGCCAGCAGCTTAGTATGGGCCGGGGGCGCGAAGACCCAGTACTTC
>many|TRBV15|TRBD1|TRBJ1-5
CATSRRAGGPNQPQHF
TGTGCCACCAGCCGTCGGGCAGGGGGCCCCAATCAGCCCCAGCATTTT
>.|TRBV5-1|TRBD2|TRBJ2-1
CASSFLRTSSNEQFF
TGCGCCAGCAGCTTTTTACGGACTAGCAGCAATGAGCAGTTCTTC
>.|TRBV11-1|TRBD1|TRBJ2-3
CASSLAQGTERPDTQYF
TGTGCCAGCAGCTTAGCCCAAGGGACAGAAAGACCAGATACGCAGTATTTT
>many|TRBV6-5|.|TRBJ1-6
CASSYGPTGSSYNSPLHF
TGTGCCAGCAGTTACGGGCCGACGGGTAGCTCCTATAATTCACCCCTCCACTTT
>many|TRBV29-1|.|TRBJ1-1
CSVGHGENTEAFF
TGCAGCGTTGGTCATGGGGAGAACACTGAAGCTTTCTTT
>few|TRBV5-8|.|TRBJ1-2
CASSLGLRTSGYTF
TGTGCCAGCAGCTTGGGTCTAAGAACTTCAGGCTACACCTTC
>few|TRBV6-1|TRBD1|TRBJ1-6
CASSDRDRSLGSPLHF
TGTGCCAGCAGTGATAGGGACAGGAGTTTGGGTTCACCCCTCCACTTT
>many|TRBV29-1|.|TRBJ1-1
CSAGNTEAFF
TGCAGCGCAGGGAACACTGAAGCTTTCTTT
>few|TRBV12-3/TRBV12-4|.|TRBJ2-7
CASTQGPGDLVF
TGTGCCAGCACCCAGGGGCCCGGGGACTTGGTTTTC
>few|TRBV20-1|TRBD1|TRBJ1-2
CSASSARGLGYTF
TGCAGTGCTAGTTCCGCCAGGGGGCTCGGCTACACCTTC
>few|TRBV25-1|.|TRBJ2-1
CASSEYINSYYNEQFF
TGTGCCAGCAGTGAATATATCAACTCCTACTACAATGAGCAGTTCTTC
>many|TRBV28|TRBD2|TRBJ2-2
CASSLVQAGDWPTGELFF
TGTGCCAGCAGCCTCGTTCAAGCGGGAGACTGGCCCACCGGGGAGCTGTTTTTT
>many|TRBV29-1|TRBD1|TRBJ1-1
CSVENRGNTEAFF
TGCAGCGTTGAAAACAGGGGTAACACTGAAGCTTTCTTT
>many|TRBV12-3/TRBV12-4|.|TRBJ2-3
CASSFGDTQYF
TGTGCCAGCAGTTTTGGAGATACGCAGTATTTT